The source of this T cell receptor (beta chain) is a study of blood T cell repertoires in COVID-19. Study at large: Nucleic acid was either cDNA or gDNA, and it came from T cells, B-cell-depleted T cells, or PBMCs.

This CDR3 is 16 amino acids long. Germline trimming cut 1 base from V and 5 bases from J; bases unmatched to any gene: 5. Germline values: CDR1 SNHLY, CDR2 FYNNEI. The protocol was immunoSEQ multiplex PCR, while the TCRdb copy is restricted to in-frame clones and leaves out a portion. The profile shows 150,000 to 180,000 clones, around 91% of them singletons. V gene TRBV2 combines with J gene TRBJ1-6, with TRBD1 identical over 7 bases. This TCR came from a woman aged 35 to 49 with acute or convalescent COVID-19. What was sequenced was peripheral blood. The CDR3 protein is CASSEGQGRDNSPLHF. The CDR3 bases are TGTGCCAGCAGTGAAGGACAGGGTCGTGATAATTCACCCCTCCACTTT.